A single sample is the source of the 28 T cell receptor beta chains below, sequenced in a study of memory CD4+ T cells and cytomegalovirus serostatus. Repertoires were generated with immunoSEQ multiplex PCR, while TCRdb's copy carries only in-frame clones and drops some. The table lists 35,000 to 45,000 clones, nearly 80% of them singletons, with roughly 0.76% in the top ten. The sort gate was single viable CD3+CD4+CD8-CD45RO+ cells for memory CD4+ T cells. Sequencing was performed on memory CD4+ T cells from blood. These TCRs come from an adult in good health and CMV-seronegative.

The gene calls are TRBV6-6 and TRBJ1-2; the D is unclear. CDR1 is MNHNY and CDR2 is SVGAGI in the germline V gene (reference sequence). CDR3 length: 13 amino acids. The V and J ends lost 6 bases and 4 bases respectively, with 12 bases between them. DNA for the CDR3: TGTGCCAGCAGACCCGACACCTTCTATGGCTACACCTTC. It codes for CASRPDTFYGYTF.

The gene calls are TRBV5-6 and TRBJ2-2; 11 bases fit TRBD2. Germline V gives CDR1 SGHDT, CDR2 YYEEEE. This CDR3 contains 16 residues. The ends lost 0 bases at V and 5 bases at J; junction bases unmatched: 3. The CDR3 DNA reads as TGTGCCAGCAGCTTGGGACTAGCGGGGTCAACCGGGGAGCTGTTTTTT. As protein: CASSLGLAGSTGELFF.

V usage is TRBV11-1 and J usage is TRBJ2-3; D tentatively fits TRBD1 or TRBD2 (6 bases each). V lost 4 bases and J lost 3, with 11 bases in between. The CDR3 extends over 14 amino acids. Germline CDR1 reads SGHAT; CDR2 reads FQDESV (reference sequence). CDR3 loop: CASSSGATTDTQYF. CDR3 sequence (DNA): TGTGCCAGCAGCTCGGGGGCGACAACAGATACGCAGTATTTT.

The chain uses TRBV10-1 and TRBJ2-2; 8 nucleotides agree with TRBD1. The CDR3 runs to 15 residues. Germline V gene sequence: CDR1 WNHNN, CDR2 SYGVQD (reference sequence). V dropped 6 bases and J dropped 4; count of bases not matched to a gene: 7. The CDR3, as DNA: TGCGCCAGCAGCGCAGGGGGCGTAGGCACCGGGGAGCTGTTTTTT. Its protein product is CASSAGGVGTGELFF.

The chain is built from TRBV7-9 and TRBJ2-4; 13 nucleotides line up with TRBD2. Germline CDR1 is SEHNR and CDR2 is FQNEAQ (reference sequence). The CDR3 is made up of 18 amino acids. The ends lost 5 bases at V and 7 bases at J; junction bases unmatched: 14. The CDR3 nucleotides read TGTGCCAGCAGCCTCAGGACTAGCGGGGGTTCCGAGGGGAACATTCAGTACTTC. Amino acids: CASSLRTSGGSEGNIQYF.

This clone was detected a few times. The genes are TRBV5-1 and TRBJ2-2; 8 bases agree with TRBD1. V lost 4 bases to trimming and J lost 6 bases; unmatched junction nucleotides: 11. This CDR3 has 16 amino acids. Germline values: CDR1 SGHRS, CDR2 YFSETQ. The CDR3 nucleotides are TGCGCCAGCAGCCATACAGGGGGGTTTAGTCCCGGGGAGCTGTTTTTT. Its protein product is CASSHTGGFSPGELFF.

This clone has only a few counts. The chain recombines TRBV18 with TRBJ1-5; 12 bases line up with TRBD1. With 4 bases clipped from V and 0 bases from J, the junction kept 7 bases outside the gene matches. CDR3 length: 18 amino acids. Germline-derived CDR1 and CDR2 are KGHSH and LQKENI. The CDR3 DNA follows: TGTGCCAGCTCACGCTTCGGGACAGGGGGCAATAGCAATCAGCCCCAGCATTTT. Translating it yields CASSRFGTGGNSNQPQHF.

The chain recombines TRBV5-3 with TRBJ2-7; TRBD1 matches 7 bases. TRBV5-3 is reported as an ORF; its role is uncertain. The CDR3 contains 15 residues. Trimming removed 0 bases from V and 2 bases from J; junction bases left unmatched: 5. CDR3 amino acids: CARSLGQGGPYEQYF. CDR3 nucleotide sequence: TGTGCCAGAAGCTTGGGACAGGGTGGCCCCTACGAGCAGTACTTC.

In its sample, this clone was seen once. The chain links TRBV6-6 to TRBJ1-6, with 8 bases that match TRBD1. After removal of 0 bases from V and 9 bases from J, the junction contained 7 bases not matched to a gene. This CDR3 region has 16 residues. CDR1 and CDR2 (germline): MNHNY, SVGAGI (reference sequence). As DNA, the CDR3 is TGTGCCAGCAGTTACTCTGGACAGGGCGGGGGTTCACCCCTCCACTTT. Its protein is CASSYSGQGGGSPLHF.

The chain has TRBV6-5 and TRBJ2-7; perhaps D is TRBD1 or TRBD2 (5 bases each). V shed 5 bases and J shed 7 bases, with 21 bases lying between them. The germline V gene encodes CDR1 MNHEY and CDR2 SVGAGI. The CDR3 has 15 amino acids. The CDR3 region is CASSTTGTRAAEQYF. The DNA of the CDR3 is TGTGCCAGCAGTACGACCGGGACCCGGGCGGCAGAGCAGTACTTC.

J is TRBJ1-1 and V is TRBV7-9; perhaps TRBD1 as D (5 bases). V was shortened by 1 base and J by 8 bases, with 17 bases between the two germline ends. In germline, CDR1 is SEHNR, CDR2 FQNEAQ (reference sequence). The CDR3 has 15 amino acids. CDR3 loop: CASSLVLDGGEEAFF. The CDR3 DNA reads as TGTGCCAGCAGCTTAGTGTTGGACGGGGGGGAGGAAGCTTTCTTT.

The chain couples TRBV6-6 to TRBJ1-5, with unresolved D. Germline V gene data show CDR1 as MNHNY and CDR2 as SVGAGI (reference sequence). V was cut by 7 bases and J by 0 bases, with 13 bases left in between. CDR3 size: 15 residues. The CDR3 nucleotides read TGTGCCAGCATTAGAAGTTCGGGTAGCAATCAGCCCCAGCATTTT. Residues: CASIRSSGSNQPQHF.

The CDR3 loop reads CASKFRETHQPQHF. The CDR3 DNA is TGTGCCAGTAAATTCAGGGAGACCCATCAGCCCCAGCATTTT. This sequence joins TRBV19 and TRBJ1-5; the D gene is possibly TRBD1 (5 bases). Trimming left V 7 bases short and J 5 bases short, with 15 bases between. The CDR3 is made up of 14 amino acids. Germline CDR1 LNHDA, CDR2 SQIVND (reference sequence).

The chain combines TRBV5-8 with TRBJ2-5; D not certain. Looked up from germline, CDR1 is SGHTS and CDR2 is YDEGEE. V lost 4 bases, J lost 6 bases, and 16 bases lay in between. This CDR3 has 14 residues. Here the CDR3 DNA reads TGTGCCAGCAGCGCCCCTTTAGGCGCGAAGACCCAGTACTTC. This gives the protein CASSAPLGAKTQYF.

The CDR3 here is CASRTTGGAETQYF. As DNA, the CDR3 is TGTGCCAGCAGGACCACAGGGGGCGCGGAGACCCAGTACTTC. The V call is TRBV6-5, the J call TRBJ2-5; TRBD1 matches at 9 bases. The germline V gene has CDR1 MNHEY and CDR2 SVGAGI. With 6 bases clipped from V and 5 bases from J, the junction kept 7 bases outside the gene matches. The CDR3 is made up of 14 amino acids.

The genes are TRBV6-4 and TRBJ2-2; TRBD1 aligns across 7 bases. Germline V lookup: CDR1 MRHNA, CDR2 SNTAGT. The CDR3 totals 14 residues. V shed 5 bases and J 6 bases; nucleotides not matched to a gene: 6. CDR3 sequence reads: CASSSNRGSGELFF. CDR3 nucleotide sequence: TGTGCCAGCAGTTCTAACAGGGGATCCGGGGAGCTGTTTTTT.

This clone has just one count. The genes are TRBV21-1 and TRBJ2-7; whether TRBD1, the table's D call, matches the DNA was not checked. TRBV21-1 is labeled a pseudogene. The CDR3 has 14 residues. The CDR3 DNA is TGTGCCAGCAGCAAATTTCACAGAACCTACGAGCAGTACTTC. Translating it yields CASSKFHRTYEQYF.

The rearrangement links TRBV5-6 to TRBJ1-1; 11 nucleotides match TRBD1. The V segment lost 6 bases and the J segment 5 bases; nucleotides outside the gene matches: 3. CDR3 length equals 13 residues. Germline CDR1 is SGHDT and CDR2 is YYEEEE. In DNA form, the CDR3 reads TGTGCCAGCACCGGGACAGGGGGGACTGAAGCTTTCTTT. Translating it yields CASTGTGGTEAFF.

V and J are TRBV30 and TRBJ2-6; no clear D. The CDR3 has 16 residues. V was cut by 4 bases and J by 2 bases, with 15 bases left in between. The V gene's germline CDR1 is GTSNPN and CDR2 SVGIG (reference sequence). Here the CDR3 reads CAWTRAVTAGANVLTF. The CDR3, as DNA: TGTGCCTGGACCCGGGCAGTCACCGCTGGGGCCAACGTCCTGACTTTC.

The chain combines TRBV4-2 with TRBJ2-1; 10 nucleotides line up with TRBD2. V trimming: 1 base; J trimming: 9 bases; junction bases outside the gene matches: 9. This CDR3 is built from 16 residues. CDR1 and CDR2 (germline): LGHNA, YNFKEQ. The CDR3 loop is CASSQGNSGGFSEQFF. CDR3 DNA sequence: TGTGCCAGCAGCCAAGGAAATAGCGGGGGGTTTTCTGAGCAGTTCTTC.

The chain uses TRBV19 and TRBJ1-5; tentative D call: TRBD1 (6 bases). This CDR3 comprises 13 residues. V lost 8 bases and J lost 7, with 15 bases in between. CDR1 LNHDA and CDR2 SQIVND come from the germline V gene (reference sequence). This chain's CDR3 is CASREQGGQPQHF. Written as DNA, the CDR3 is TGTGCCAGTCGGGAACAGGGCGGGCAGCCCCAGCATTTT.

CDR3 region: CSVDGEGGETQYF. The CDR3 region has the DNA TGCAGCGTTGACGGGGAGGGAGGAGAGACCCAGTACTTC. This sequence joins TRBV29-1 and TRBJ2-5; 7 nucleotides line up with TRBD2. V trimming: 3 bases; J trimming: 4 bases; junction bases outside the gene matches: 5. The CDR3 spans 13 residues. Germline CDR1 SQVTM, CDR2 ANQGSEA.

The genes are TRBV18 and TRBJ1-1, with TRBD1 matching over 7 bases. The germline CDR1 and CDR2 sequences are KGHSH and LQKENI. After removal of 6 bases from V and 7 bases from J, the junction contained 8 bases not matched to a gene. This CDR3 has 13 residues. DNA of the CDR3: TGTGCCAGCTCTCTAACTCGGGACAGTGAAGCTTTCTTT. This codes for CASSLTRDSEAFF.

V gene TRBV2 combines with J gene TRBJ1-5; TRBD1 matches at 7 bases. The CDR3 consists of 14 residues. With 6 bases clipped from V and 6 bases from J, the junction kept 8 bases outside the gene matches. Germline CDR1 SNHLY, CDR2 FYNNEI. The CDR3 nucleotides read TGTGCCAGCAGCCCGGAGGGGGCAGGTCAGCCCCAGCATTTT. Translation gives CASSPEGAGQPQHF.

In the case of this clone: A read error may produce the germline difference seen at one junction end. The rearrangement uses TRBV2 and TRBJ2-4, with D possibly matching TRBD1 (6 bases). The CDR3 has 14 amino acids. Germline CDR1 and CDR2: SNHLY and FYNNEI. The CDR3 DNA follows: TGTGCCAGCAGAGAAGACGGACAGAAAAACATTCAGTACTTC. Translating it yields CASREDGQKNIQYF.

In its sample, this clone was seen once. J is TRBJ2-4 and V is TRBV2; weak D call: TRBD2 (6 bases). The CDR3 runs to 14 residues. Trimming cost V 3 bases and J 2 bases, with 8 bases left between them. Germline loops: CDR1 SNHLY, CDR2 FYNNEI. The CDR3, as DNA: TGTGCCAGCAGTGAGGGGGGATCCAAAAACATTCAGTACTTC. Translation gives CASSEGGSKNIQYF.

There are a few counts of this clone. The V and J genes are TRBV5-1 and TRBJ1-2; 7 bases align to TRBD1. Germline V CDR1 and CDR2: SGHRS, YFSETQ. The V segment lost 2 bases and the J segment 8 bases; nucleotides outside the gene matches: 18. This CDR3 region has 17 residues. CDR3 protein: CASSLNQGGSRIGGYTF. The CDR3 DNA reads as TGCGCCAGCAGCTTAAACCAGGGGGGCAGTAGAATAGGCGGCTACACCTTC.

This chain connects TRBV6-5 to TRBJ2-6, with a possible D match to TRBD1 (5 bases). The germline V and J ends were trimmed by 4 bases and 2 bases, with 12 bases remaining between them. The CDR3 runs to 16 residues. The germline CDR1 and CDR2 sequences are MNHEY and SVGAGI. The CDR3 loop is CASSLFQGAGANVLTF. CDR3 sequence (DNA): TGTGCCAGCAGTTTATTTCAGGGCGCTGGGGCCAACGTCCTGACTTTC.